This is a list of T cell receptor beta chains from one sample in a study of Graves' ophthalmopathy and Graves' hyperthyroidism. Via MiXCR, TCRdb re-called the multiplex PCR reads, giving one row per CDR3 protein. The sample holds roughly 700,000 distinct CDR3 sequences, roughly two fifths seen once. What was sequenced was peripheral blood. The receptors derive from an adult man with Graves' ophthalmopathy. Each CDR3 is given with its conserved first and last residue. Fields, in order: J gene, V gene, CDR3 protein.

j_call: .
v_call: TRBV7-6
cdr3_aa: CASSFQGDRGGEQFF

j_call: TRBJ1-2
v_call: TRBV7-9
cdr3_aa: CASSQKLAPVSLGYTF

j_call: TRBJ2-7
v_call: TRBV14
cdr3_aa: CASSQGLAGVFQQYF

j_call: TRBJ2-5
v_call: TRBV2
cdr3_aa: CASSPSASSYQETQCF

j_call: TRBJ1-5
v_call: TRBV20-1
cdr3_aa: CSAFSGTVLSNQPQHF

j_call: TRBJ1-6
v_call: TRBV7-2
cdr3_aa: CASSFLGQGGSPLHF

j_call: TRBJ2-6
v_call: TRBV25-1
cdr3_aa: CASSDSARHSGANVLTF

j_call: TRBJ2-7
v_call: TRBV7-2
cdr3_aa: CASSRGLALEQYF

j_call: TRBJ2-5
v_call: TRBV6-6
cdr3_aa: CASSYGPTDQYF

j_call: .
v_call: TRBV7-2
cdr3_aa: CASSPVEATYNEQYF